The 15 T cell receptor beta chains in this list originate from one sample, sequenced in a study of CXCR3-negative and CXCR3-positive naive CD8 T cells (dated by TCRdb to between 2018 and 2021). TCRdb records NextSeq 550 as the sequencer. The Human TCR Profiling Kit (MiLaboratory) was used to make UMI-labeled 5' RACE TRB cDNA libraries. TCRdb reprocessed the reads and lists each CDR3 protein sequence as a single entry, with no DNA. The sample's table lists a count of about 57,000 distinct CDR3 sequences. Around 22% of the sample belongs to the ten largest clones. The material sequenced was memory CD8+ T cells from blood. The sample's cell subset or site label, decoded: conventional CD8+ memory T cells (TMEM), sorted as controls. These TCRs come from a human donor in good health. Some clones in this sample may be carry-over from other donors' samples.

The CDR3: CASSTFSGHYNEQFF. The chain couples TRBV12-3 or TRBV12-4 to TRBJ2-1; TCRdb names TRBD2, which stays unverified in the absence of DNA. This CDR3 is 15 amino acids long.

The genes are TRBV27 and TRBJ2-3; as DNA is missing, the TRBD2 call by TCRdb cannot be tested. Germline values: CDR1 MNHEY, CDR2 SMNVEV (reference sequence). This CDR3 has 20 amino acids. The CDR3 here is CASSLSALGLREKGADTQYF.

The V call is TRBV13, the J call TRBJ2-7; the D gene TCRdb calls, TRBD1, cannot be checked with no DNA. CDR1 and CDR2 from the germline V gene are PRHDT and FYEKMQ (reference sequence). The length of the CDR3 is 15 residues. CDR3 residues: CASSFGIGTGYEQYF.

This chain connects TRBV6-5 to TRBJ1-2; the TCRdb call, TRBD1, lacks DNA for checking. The germline V gene has CDR1 MNHEY and CDR2 SVGAGI. CDR3 length: 16 residues. The CDR3 is CASSYFLPGDNYGYTF.

The rearrangement uses TRBV4-1 and TRBJ2-7. Germline-derived CDR1 and CDR2 are MGHRA and YSYEKL. CDR3 size: 15 residues. The CDR3: CASSQEGNTYYEQYF.

This chain links TRBV14 with TRBJ2-7. This CDR3 region has 16 residues. Germline-derived CDR1 and CDR2 are SGHDN and FVKESK. CDR3 sequence reads: CASSQDLIRYPYEQYF.

V gene TRBV7-9 combines with J gene TRBJ2-2. Germline V gives CDR1 SEHNR, CDR2 FQNEAQ (reference sequence). The CDR3 extends over 13 amino acids. Here the CDR3 reads CASSLGNTGELFF.

The chain is built from TRBV29-1 and TRBJ1-1; no DNA is available, so the TRBD1 call from TCRdb remains unchecked. The germline V gene encodes CDR1 SQVTM and CDR2 ANQGSEA. CDR3 length: 11 residues. This chain's CDR3 is CSVERIQGAFF.

CDR3 in amino acids: CASSAGAASGVDEQFF. This chain uses TRBV6-4 with TRBJ2-1; TCRdb proposes TRBD2, but this gene call is untestable without DNA. This CDR3 has 16 residues. CDR1 is MRHNA and CDR2 is SNTAGT in the germline V gene.

This chain uses TRBV6-4 with TRBJ2-3. Germline V gives CDR1 MRHNA, CDR2 SNTAGT. CDR3 length equals 14 residues. The chain's CDR3 is CASSDSPVADTQYF.

V and J are TRBV18 and TRBJ1-1; TCRdb returns TRBD1, unconfirmable since there is no DNA. Germline V gene sequence: CDR1 KGHSH, CDR2 LQKENI. The length of the CDR3 is 15 residues. The CDR3 is CASSPGQVMNTEAFF.

The chain recombines TRBV9 with TRBJ1-1. This CDR3 region has 14 residues. From germline, CDR1 is SGDLS and CDR2 YYNGEE. CDR3 sequence reads: CASSVAGELDEAFF.

This chain links TRBV20-1 with TRBJ2-5; there is no DNA to check the TCRdb D call of TRBD1. CDR1 and CDR2 from the germline V gene are DFQATT and SNEGSKA (reference sequence). CDR3 length: 13 residues. CDR3 loop: CSATQGAWETQYF.

The V gene is TRBV29-1, the J gene TRBJ1-1; TCRdb calls TRBD1, which cannot be checked without DNA. CDR1 is SQVTM, CDR2 ANQGSEA, per germline. CDR3 length: 13 residues. The CDR3 sequence is CSVRDPLNTEAFF.

This chain uses TRBV9 with TRBJ2-5; TCRdb gives TRBD2 as the D gene, but with no DNA this cannot be confirmed. Germline V gene data show CDR1 as SGDLS and CDR2 as YYNGEE. This CDR3 region has 15 residues. The CDR3 region is CASSVSPGTSETQYF. The full variable domain, rest sourced from reference TRBV9 and TRBJ2-5, is DSGVTQTPKHLITATGQRVTLRCSPRSGDLSVYWYQQSLDQGLQFLIQYYNGEERAKGNILERFSAQQFPDLHSELNLSSLELGDSALYFCASSVSPGTSETQYFGPGTRLLVL.